The present T cell receptor beta chain was sequenced within a study of a mutant IDH1 vaccine in newly diagnosed glioma. Study-level background: Patients, over weeks 1, 3, 5, 7, 11, 15, 19 and 23, received a total of eight vaccinations.

In regard to this clone: Antigen unknown.

The CDR3 is 16 residues long. CDR1 and CDR2 from the germline V gene are SGHKS and YYEKEE (reference sequence). J was trimmed by 1 base and V by 0 bases; bases with no gene match: 6. Libraries were prepared by immunoSEQ multiplex PCR; TCRdb keeps only in-frame clonotypes and omits some of them. The sample holds over 45,000 clones, approximately 81% seen once. Time point: week 5, during vaccination. In the vaccine, a single dose held 300 ug of the mutant IDH1 20-mer peptide, along with topical imiquimod. The starting material was PBMCs, obtained from a glioma patient whose treatment included an IDH1 peptide vaccine. The chain joins TRBV5-5 to TRBJ2-7; 8 positions match TRBD2. The clonotype was recovered from a young man with glioma. The CDR3 bases are TGTGCCAGCAGCTTGGCTTATAGCGGGGCATCCTACGAGCAGTACTTC. This translates into CASSLAYSGASYEQYF.